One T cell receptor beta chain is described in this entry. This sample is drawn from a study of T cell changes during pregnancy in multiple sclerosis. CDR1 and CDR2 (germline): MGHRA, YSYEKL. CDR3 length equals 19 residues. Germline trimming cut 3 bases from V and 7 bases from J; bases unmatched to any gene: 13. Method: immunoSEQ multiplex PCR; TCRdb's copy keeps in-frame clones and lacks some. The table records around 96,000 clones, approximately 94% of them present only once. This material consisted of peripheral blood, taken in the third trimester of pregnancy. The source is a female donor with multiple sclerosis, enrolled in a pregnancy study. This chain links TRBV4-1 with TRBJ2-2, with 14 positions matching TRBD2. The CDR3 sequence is CASSHRLAGGPLHDGELFF. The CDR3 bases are TGCGCCAGCAGCCACCGACTAGCGGGAGGGCCCCTTCACGACGGGGAGCTGTTTTTT.